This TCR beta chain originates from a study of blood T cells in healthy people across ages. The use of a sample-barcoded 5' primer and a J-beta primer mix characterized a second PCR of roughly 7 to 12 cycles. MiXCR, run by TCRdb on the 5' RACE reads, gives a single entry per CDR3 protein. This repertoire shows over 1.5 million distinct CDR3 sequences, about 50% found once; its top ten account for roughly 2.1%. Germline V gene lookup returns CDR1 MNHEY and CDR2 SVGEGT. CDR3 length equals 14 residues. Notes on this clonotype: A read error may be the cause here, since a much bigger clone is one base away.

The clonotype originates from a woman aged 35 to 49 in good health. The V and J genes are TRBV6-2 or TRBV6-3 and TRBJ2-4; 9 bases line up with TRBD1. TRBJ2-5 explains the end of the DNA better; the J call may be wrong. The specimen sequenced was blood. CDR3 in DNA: TGTGCCAGCAGTTACGCGACAGGGGGAGAGACCCAGTACTTC. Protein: CASSYATGGETQYF.